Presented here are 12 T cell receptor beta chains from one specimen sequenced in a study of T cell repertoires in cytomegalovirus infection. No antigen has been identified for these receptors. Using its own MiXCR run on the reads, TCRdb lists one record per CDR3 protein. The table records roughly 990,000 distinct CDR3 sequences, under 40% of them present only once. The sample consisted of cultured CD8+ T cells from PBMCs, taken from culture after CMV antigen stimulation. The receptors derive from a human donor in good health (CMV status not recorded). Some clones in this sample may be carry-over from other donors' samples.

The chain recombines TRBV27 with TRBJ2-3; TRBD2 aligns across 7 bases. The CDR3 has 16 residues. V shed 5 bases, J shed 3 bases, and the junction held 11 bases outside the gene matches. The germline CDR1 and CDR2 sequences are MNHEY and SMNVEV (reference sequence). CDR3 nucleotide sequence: TGTGCCAGCAGTCACCGAGATTGGGAGGGGACAGATACGCAGTATTTT. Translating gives CASSHRDWEGTDTQYF.

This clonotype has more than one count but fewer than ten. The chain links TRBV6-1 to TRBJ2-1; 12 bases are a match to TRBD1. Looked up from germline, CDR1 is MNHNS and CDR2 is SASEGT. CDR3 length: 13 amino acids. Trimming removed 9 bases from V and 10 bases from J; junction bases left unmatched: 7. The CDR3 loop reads CASSGQGADEQFF. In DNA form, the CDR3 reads TGTGCCAGTTCGGGACAGGGGGCAGACGAGCAGTTCTTC.

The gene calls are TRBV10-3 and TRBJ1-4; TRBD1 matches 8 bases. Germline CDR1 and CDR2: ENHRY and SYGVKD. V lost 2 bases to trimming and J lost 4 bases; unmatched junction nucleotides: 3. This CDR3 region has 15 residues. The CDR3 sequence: CAISERTGINEKLFF. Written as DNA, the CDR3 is TGTGCCATCAGTGAGAGGACAGGGATTAATGAAAAACTGTTTTTT.

The CDR3 region has the DNA TGTGCCAGCAGTTACACCGGGACAGGGAACGAGCAGTACGTC. As protein: CASSYTGTGNEQYV. The chain employs TRBV7-9 and TRBJ2-7, with 9 bases aligning to TRBD1. There are 14 residues in the CDR3. CDR1 is SEHNR, CDR2 FQNEAQ, per germline (reference sequence). V shed 6 bases, J shed 5 bases, and the junction held 8 bases outside the gene matches.

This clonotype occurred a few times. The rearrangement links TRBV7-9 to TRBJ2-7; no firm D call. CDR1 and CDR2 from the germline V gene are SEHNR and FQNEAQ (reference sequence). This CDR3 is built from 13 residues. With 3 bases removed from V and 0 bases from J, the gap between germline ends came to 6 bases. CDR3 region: CASSFRGSYEQYV. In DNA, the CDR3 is TGTGCCAGCAGCTTCCGAGGCTCCTACGAGCAGTACGTC.

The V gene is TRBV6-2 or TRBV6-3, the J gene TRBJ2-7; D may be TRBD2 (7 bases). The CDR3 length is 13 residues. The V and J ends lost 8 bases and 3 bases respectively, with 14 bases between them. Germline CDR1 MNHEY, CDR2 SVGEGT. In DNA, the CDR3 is TGTGCCAGCGGGGGGGCAGGGGACTACGAGCAGTACGTC. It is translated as CASGGAGDYEQYV.

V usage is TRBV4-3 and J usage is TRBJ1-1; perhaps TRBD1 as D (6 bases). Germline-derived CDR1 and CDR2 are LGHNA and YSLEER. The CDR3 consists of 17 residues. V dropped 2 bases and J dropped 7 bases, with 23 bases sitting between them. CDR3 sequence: CASSQSPQGARDIEAFF. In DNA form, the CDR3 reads TGCGCCAGCAGCCAATCTCCCCAAGGGGCGCGGGACATTGAAGCTTTCTTT.

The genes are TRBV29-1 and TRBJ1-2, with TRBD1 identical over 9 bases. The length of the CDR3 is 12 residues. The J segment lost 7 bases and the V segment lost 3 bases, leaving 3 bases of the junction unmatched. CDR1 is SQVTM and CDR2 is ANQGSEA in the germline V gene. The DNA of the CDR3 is TGCAGCGTTGAGGACAGGGGTAGTGGCTACACCTTC. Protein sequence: CSVEDRGSGYTF.

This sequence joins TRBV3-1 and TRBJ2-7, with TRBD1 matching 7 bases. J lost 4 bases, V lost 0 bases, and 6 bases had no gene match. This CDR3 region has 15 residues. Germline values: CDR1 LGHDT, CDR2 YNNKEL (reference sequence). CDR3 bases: TGTGCCAGCAGCCAAGAGGACAGGTACTCTTACGAGCAGTACTTC. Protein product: CASSQEDRYSYEQYF.

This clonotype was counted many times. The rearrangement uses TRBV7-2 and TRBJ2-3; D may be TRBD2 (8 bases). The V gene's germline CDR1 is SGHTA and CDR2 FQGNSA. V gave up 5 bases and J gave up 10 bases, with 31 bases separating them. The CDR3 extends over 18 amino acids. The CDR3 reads CASSPRSSGGPRGEAQYF. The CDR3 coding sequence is TGTGCCAGCAGCCCCCGGTCCAGCGGGGGCCCCAGGGGGGAAGCGCAGTATTTT.

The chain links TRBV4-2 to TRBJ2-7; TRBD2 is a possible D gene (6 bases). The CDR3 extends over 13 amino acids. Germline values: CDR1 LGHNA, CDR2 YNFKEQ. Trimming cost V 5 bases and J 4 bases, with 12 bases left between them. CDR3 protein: CASSWGVTYEQYF. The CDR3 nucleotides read TGTGCCAGCAGCTGGGGGGTTACGTACGAGCAGTACTTC.

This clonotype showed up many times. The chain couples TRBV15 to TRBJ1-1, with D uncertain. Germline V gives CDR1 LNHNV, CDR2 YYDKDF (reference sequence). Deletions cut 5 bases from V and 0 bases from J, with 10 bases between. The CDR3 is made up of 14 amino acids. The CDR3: CATSPPTMNTEAFF. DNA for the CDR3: TGTGCCACCAGCCCCCCCACTATGAACACTGAAGCTTTCTTT.